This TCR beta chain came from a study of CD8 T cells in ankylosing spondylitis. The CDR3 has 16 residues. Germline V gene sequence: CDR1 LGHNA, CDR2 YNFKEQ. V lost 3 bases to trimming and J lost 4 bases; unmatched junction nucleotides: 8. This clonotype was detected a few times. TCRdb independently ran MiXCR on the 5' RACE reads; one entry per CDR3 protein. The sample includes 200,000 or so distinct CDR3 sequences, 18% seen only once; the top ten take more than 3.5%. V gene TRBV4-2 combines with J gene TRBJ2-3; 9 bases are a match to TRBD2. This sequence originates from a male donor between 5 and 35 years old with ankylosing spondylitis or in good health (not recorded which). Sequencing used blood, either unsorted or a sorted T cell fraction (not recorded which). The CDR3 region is CASSQELAGSSDTQYF. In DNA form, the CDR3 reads TGTGCCAGCAGCCAGGAACTAGCGGGTTCTTCAGATACGCAGTATTTT.